This T cell receptor (beta chain) is drawn from a study of blood T cells in healthy people across ages. Overall study results and limits: Diversity estimates drawn from one million T cells were deemed underestimates. Diversity was higher, and naive CD4+ cells more numerous, in long-lived donors than in aged donors.

Using a J-beta primer mix together with a sample-barcoded 5' primer, a second PCR was run for roughly 6 to 11 cycles. From the 5' RACE reads, TCRdb called clonotypes with MiXCR, one entry per CDR3 protein. The data contain over a million distinct CDR3 sequences, 40% to 55% of them seen just once; the ten biggest clones take up about 20%. The sample holds a few counts of this clonotype. Its specificity is unknown. The CDR3 runs to 14 residues. The J segment lost 7 bases and the V segment lost 3 bases, leaving 11 bases of the junction unmatched. Per the germline V gene, CDR1 is DFQATT and CDR2 is SNEGSKA (reference sequence).

The sequencing sample was made of blood. J is TRBJ1-2 and V is TRBV20-1; 7 bases are shared with TRBD1. The source is a woman aged 55-69 years in good health. The CDR3 nucleotides read TGCAGTGCTAGTTATGTAGGGGGCAGAGGTGGCTACACCTTC. Its protein is CSASYVGGRGGYTF.